This T cell receptor (beta chain) was sequenced for a study of T cell responses to AZD1222 COVID-19 vaccine. Points from the study as a whole: The donor cohort was predominantly white British with a female majority, and clonal diversity may have been underestimated. Vaccine-associated CD4 TCRs ranged over spike, dominating at 160-218 and 743-854.

It was second doses at about 4 or about 12 weeks that were pooled. The germline gives CDR1 SEHNR, CDR2 FQNEAQ (reference sequence). The V gene lost 0 bases and the J gene lost 5 bases, with 10 bases spanning the gap. The CDR3 loop spans 14 amino acids. Notes on this clone: Its antigen is currently unknown.

The data were produced by immunoSEQ multiplex PCR, yet TCRdb's version contains in-frame clones alone and is incomplete. The sample has 150,000 to 200,000 clones, approximately 91% seen once. Here the sequenced sample was peripheral blood, taken 28 days after the second AZD1222 dose. This TCR was recovered from an adult who received the AZD1222 COVID-19 vaccine. This sequence joins TRBV7-9 and TRBJ2-5; TRBD2 might be the D (7 bases). The CDR3 is CASSLAGGPETQYF. The CDR3 nucleotides are TGTGCCAGCAGCTTAGCGGGGGGGCCTGAGACCCAGTACTTC.